Below are 9 T cell receptor beta chains sequenced from a single sample in a study of blood T cells in healthy people across ages. It was with a sample-barcoded 5' primer and a J-beta primer mix that a second PCR of roughly 7 to 11 cycles was run. TCRdb passed the 5' RACE reads through MiXCR, listing each CDR3 protein once. The sample has about 2 million distinct CDR3 sequences, just under 50% seen once; the top ten hold over 2%. What was sequenced was blood. Source of these receptors: a woman in her forties in good health.

V usage is TRBV28 and J usage is TRBJ1-5; D is undetermined. This CDR3 comprises 14 residues. Germline V gene data show CDR1 as MDHEN and CDR2 as SYDVKM. Trimming took 5 bases from V and 0 from J, leaving 8 bases between them. The CDR3 region is CASSAAGSNQPQHF. CDR3 in DNA: TGTGCCAGCAGTGCAGCAGGTAGCAATCAGCCCCAGCATTTT.

Many counts were recorded for this clonotype. V and J are TRBV29-1 and TRBJ2-1; 9 bases are a match to TRBD2. CDR3 size: 11 residues. Losses at the gene ends were 4 bases for V and 15 bases for J; bases not matched to a gene: 7. The germline V gene encodes CDR1 SQVTM and CDR2 ANQGSEA. CDR3 sequence (DNA): TGCAGCGTTGGGGGGACTAGCCACCCGTTCTTC. Protein sequence: CSVGGTSHPFF.

This clonotype was picked up a small number of times. Here the CDR3 reads CASRRTSGGVNEQFF. DNA of the CDR3: TGTGCCAGTCGGCGGACTAGCGGGGGGGTCAATGAGCAGTTCTTC. The chain recombines TRBV9 with TRBJ2-1, with TRBD2 identical over 15 bases. Trimming removed 8 bases from V and 6 bases from J; junction bases left unmatched: 6. The CDR3 runs 15 residues. Germline lookup yields CDR1 SGDLS and CDR2 YYNGEE.

This chain joins TRBV10-3 and TRBJ1-2, with a weak D call TRBD1 (6 bases). The V gene's germline CDR1 is ENHRY and CDR2 SYGVKD. V gave up 8 bases and J gave up 6 bases, with 19 bases separating them. The CDR3 length is 14 residues. CDR3 loop: CAIPSAGAQDGYTF. The CDR3 nucleotides are TGTGCCATCCCCTCCGCGGGGGCACAGGATGGCTACACCTTC.

The chain employs TRBV27 and TRBJ2-3; the D is unclear. The germline CDR1 and CDR2 sequences are MNHEY and SMNVEV (reference sequence). The CDR3 runs 17 residues. Deletions cut 3 bases from V and 0 bases from J, with 16 bases between. The CDR3 region is CASSFYLEKGSTDTQYF. CDR3 DNA: TGTGCCAGCAGTTTCTACTTAGAGAAGGGTAGCACAGATACGCAGTATTTT.

J is TRBJ2-7 and V is TRBV6-1; 9 bases line up with TRBD1. Germline values: CDR1 MNHNS, CDR2 SASEGT. With 5 bases clipped from V and 3 bases from J, the junction kept 11 bases outside the gene matches. This CDR3 comprises 16 residues. Here the CDR3 reads CASSRDPGQGDYEQYF. DNA for the CDR3: TGTGCCAGCAGTAGAGATCCGGGACAGGGAGACTACGAGCAGTACTTC.

This clonotype was observed a few times. This chain connects TRBV6-2 or TRBV6-3 to TRBJ2-3; 8 bases agree with TRBD2. The CDR3 loop spans 15 amino acids. Per the germline V gene, CDR1 is MNHEY and CDR2 is SVGEGT. Germline trimming cut 4 bases from V and 0 bases from J; bases unmatched to any gene: 3. In DNA, the CDR3 is TGTGCCAGCAGTTCGGCGGGGGGAAGCACAGATACGCAGTATTTT. Its protein product is CASSSAGGSTDTQYF.

The genes are TRBV7-2 and TRBJ2-3, with D possibly matching TRBD2 (5 bases). CDR3 length: 15 residues. V gave up 7 bases and J gave up 3 bases, with 17 bases separating them. Looked up from germline, CDR1 is SGHTA and CDR2 is FQGNSA. The CDR3 sequence: CASIVDFSRTDTQYF. As DNA, the CDR3 is TGTGCCAGCATTGTGGACTTTTCTCGGACAGATACGCAGTATTTT. Together with reference TRBV7-2 and TRBJ2-3, the CDR3 gives the full variable domain: GAGVSQSPSNKVTEKGKDVELRCDPISGHTALYWYRQSLGQGLEFLIYFQGNSAPDKSGLPSDRFSAERTGGSVSTLTIQRTQQEDSAVYLCASIVDFSRTDTQYFGPGTRLTVL.

The table lists this clonotype with a few counts. The chain combines TRBV20-1 with TRBJ2-4; D possibly corresponds to TRBD1 (6 bases). The J call is doubtful: the DNA matches TRBJ2-7 better. Germline V gene sequence: CDR1 DFQATT, CDR2 SNEGSKA (reference sequence). The CDR3 covers 15 residues. The CDR3 is CSAREVVRGKYEQYF. The DNA of the CDR3 is TGCAGTGCTAGAGAGGTCGTCAGGGGTAAATACGAGCAGTACTTC.